One and the same sample provided the 21 T cell receptor beta chains below, sequenced in a study of T-cell reconstitution after alpha-beta-depleted transplantation in children. Unique molecular identifiers were incorporated into the prepared TCRbeta library. TCRdb redid the calling of the PCR reads with MiXCR, one entry per CDR3 protein. This table holds some 840,000 distinct CDR3 sequences, 15% to 20% found once. The sequencing here drew on PBMCs, mostly from graft donor cells, taken 360 days after TCRalphabeta/CD19-depleted stem cell transplant. The receptors stem from a male patient between 10 and 17 years old who had a stem cell transplant for acute lymphoblastic leukemia, so the T cells may come from the graft donor.

The chain recombines TRBV4-1 with TRBJ2-7, with 12 bases matching TRBD2. Germline V lookup: CDR1 MGHRA, CDR2 YSYEKL. CDR3 length equals 15 residues. The junction had 4 bases not matched to a gene; V was cut back by 2 bases and J by 5 bases. As DNA, the CDR3 is TGCGCCAGCAGCCAATTGACTAGCGGGAGTGACGAGCAGTACTTC. This gives the protein CASSQLTSGSDEQYF.

This clonotype has just a few counts. The V gene is TRBV7-8, the J gene TRBJ2-2, with D possibly matching TRBD2 (5 bases). Germline assignment: CDR1 SGHVS and CDR2 FQNEAQ. This CDR3 contains 18 residues. V dropped 3 bases and J dropped 2 bases, with 19 bases sitting between them. The CDR3 region has the DNA TGTGCCAGCAGCTTGAGGGCGGTTGTAACTTTTAACACCGGGGAGCTGTTTTTT. It yields the protein CASSLRAVVTFNTGELFF.

The chain links TRBV20-1 to TRBJ2-1, with 7 bases aligning to TRBD2. The V and J ends lost 1 base and 3 bases, in that order; junction bases with no gene match: 12. This CDR3 has 17 amino acids. Per germline, CDR1 DFQATT and CDR2 SNEGSKA (reference sequence). CDR3 residues: CSARGLRAGALYNEQFF. CDR3 in DNA: TGCAGTGCTAGAGGTCTACGGGCGGGAGCACTCTACAATGAGCAGTTCTTC.

CDR3 DNA: TGTGCCAGCAGTTCAACTACAAAAGAGACCCAGTACTTC. Amino acids: CASSSTTKETQYF. The chain has TRBV12-3 or TRBV12-4 and TRBJ2-5; D is unclear. Trimming cost V 4 bases and J 3 bases, with 9 bases left between them. CDR3 length equals 13 residues.

The V gene is TRBV4-1, the J gene TRBJ1-1; 7 positions agree with TRBD1. Trimming removed 2 bases from V and 10 bases from J; junction bases left unmatched: 16. Germline CDR1 reads MGHRA; CDR2 reads YSYEKL. The CDR3 length is 16 residues. The CDR3 DNA sequence: TGCGCCAGCAGCCAACCGCGCAGGGGGTCGCGTGAAGGAGCTTTCTTT. The encoded protein is CASSQPRRGSREGAFF.

This chain links TRBV4-2 with TRBJ2-1; 10 bases map to TRBD2. The J segment lost 4 bases and the V segment lost 1 base, leaving 7 bases of the junction unmatched. CDR3 size: 17 residues. Germline CDR1 reads LGHNA; CDR2 reads YNFKEQ. CDR3 nucleotide sequence: TGTGCCAGCAGCCAAGCATTCCGGACTAGCGGATACAATGAGCAGTTCTTC. Protein: CASSQAFRTSGYNEQFF.

There are a few counts of this clonotype. The CDR3 DNA reads as TGTGCCAGCAGCATTTACCCTAGCGGGAGCTCCTACGAGCAGTACTTC. It is translated as CASSIYPSGSSYEQYF. The chain links TRBV11-2 to TRBJ2-7, with 10 positions matching TRBD2. The junction had 7 bases not matched to a gene; V was cut back by 5 bases and J by 0 bases. CDR3 length: 16 residues. Germline CDR1 and CDR2: SGHAT and FQNNGV.

V is TRBV4-1 and J is TRBJ2-7; TRBD2 matches at 9 bases. The CDR3 totals 17 residues. The V segment lost 1 base and the J segment 1 base; nucleotides outside the gene matches: 8. The germline V gene encodes CDR1 MGHRA and CDR2 YSYEKL. CDR3 sequence (DNA): TGCGCCAGCAGCCAAGTCGATTGGACTAGCGCTTCCTACGAGCAGTACTTC. Its protein product is CASSQVDWTSASYEQYF.

The V and J genes are TRBV12-3 or TRBV12-4 and TRBJ1-1; D is uncertain. The CDR3 is 15 residues long. V was shortened by 4 bases and J by 0 bases, with 12 bases between the two germline ends. CDR3 DNA: TGTGCCAGCAGTTGGATTGCAGGCCTGAACACTGAAGCTTTCTTT. Its protein product is CASSWIAGLNTEAFF.

The sample holds a few counts of this clonotype. This chain links TRBV6-1 with TRBJ2-1; 10 positions agree with TRBD2. The junction had 2 bases not matched to a gene; V was cut back by 8 bases and J by 4 bases. The CDR3 contains 13 residues. The germline CDR1 and CDR2 sequences are MNHNS and SASEGT. CDR3 sequence (DNA): TGTGCCAGCGGACTAGCGGATTACAATGAGCAGTTCTTC. This gives the protein CASGLADYNEQFF.

This clonotype was recorded at least ten times. The junction departs from germline at one end; a sequencing error may be responsible. The rearrangement joins TRBV18 to TRBJ2-7, with 8 bases matching TRBD1. Germline CDR1 reads KGHSH; CDR2 reads LQKENI. The CDR3 is 12 amino acids. The CDR3 sequence: CASSLDRDEQYF. CDR3 sequence (DNA): TGCGCCAGCAGCTTGGACAGGGACGAGCAGTACTTC.

This clonotype occurred a few times. CDR3 sequence (DNA): TGTGCCAGCAGTTTATCTGGGGATGGAGACTACGAGCAGTACTTC. This encodes CASSLSGDGDYEQYF. The rearrangement uses TRBV27 and TRBJ2-7; D is unresolved. The germline V and J ends were trimmed by 0 bases and 3 bases, with 12 bases remaining between them. CDR3 length equals 15 residues. Germline-derived CDR1 and CDR2 are MNHEY and SMNVEV (reference sequence).

The gene calls are TRBV7-9 and TRBJ2-7; the D gene could be TRBD1 or TRBD2 (6 bases each). Trimming removed 0 bases at V and 7 bases at J, with 19 bases between. Germline lookup yields CDR1 SEHNR and CDR2 FQNEAQ (reference sequence). This CDR3 has 16 residues. The CDR3 DNA reads TGTGCCAGCAGCTTAGCCGGGGGCGGAGTCCCGAGAGAGCAGTACTTC. It is translated as CASSLAGGGVPREQYF.

This clonotype came up a few times. The chain combines TRBV20-1 with TRBJ1-2; no clear D gene. V was cut by 3 bases and J by 8 bases, with 13 bases left in between. The germline V gene encodes CDR1 DFQATT and CDR2 SNEGSKA (reference sequence). The CDR3 is 12 amino acids. CDR3 loop: CSARESGGGYTF. CDR3 DNA sequence: TGCAGTGCTAGGGAAAGTGGCGGGGGCTACACCTTC.

This chain joins TRBV29-1 and TRBJ2-7, with 10 positions matching TRBD1. Germline V gene data show CDR1 as SQVTM and CDR2 as ANQGSEA. Germline trimming cut 2 bases from V and 7 bases from J; bases unmatched to any gene: 11. The CDR3 has 15 amino acids. The CDR3 spells CSVESRDRGLGEQYF. In DNA form, the CDR3 reads TGCAGCGTTGAAAGTAGGGACAGGGGACTGGGTGAGCAGTACTTC.

The chain employs TRBV4-2 and TRBJ2-1, with 7 positions matching TRBD2. The CDR3 totals 15 residues. The germline V gene encodes CDR1 LGHNA and CDR2 YNFKEQ. Trimming took 4 bases from V and 0 from J; bases not matched to a gene: 3. CDR3 coding DNA: TGTGCCAGCAGCCGTAGCGGGTACTCCTACAATGAGCAGTTCTTC. Residues: CASSRSGYSYNEQFF.

A few counts support this clonotype. The chain carries TRBV19 and TRBJ2-1; D not resolved. The CDR3 consists of 17 residues. Germline loops: CDR1 LNHDA, CDR2 SQIVND (reference sequence). Trimming removed 5 bases from V and 0 bases from J, with 17 bases in between. The CDR3, as DNA: TGTGCCAGTAGTCCCCCATCACTGATTAGCTCCTACAATGAGCAGTTCTTC. Amino acids: CASSPPSLISSYNEQFF.

This clonotype has ten or more counts. The chain uses TRBV19 and TRBJ1-5, with D hard to call. V was shortened by 7 bases and J by 1 base, with 11 bases between the two germline ends. The CDR3 totals 14 residues. Germline CDR1 is LNHDA and CDR2 is SQIVND (reference sequence). This CDR3 reads CASNRVGSNQPQHF. The CDR3 region has the DNA TGTGCCAGTAACCGGGTGGGGAGCAATCAGCCCCAGCATTTT.

This clonotype was seen more than once but under ten times. The rearrangement joins TRBV20-1 to TRBJ1-2, with a weak D call TRBD1 (5 bases). V dropped 1 base and J dropped 4 bases, with 16 bases sitting between them. CDR1 is DFQATT, CDR2 SNEGSKA, per germline (reference sequence). The CDR3 has 15 amino acids. CDR3: CSARVGGGEAYGYTF. The CDR3 bases are TGCAGTGCTAGAGTTGGGGGAGGGGAGGCCTATGGCTACACCTTC.

Only a few counts were recorded for this clonotype. The rearrangement joins TRBV5-6 to TRBJ2-3; tentatively, D is TRBD1 (5 bases). Germline V gene data show CDR1 as SGHDT and CDR2 as YYEEEE. Trimming stripped 0 bases from V and 6 bases from J, with 11 bases between. There are 14 residues in the CDR3. The CDR3 DNA reads as TGTGCCAGCAGCTTGGCCCTGCAGGGCGATACGCAGTATTTT. This translates into CASSLALQGDTQYF.

The chain is built from TRBV6-1 and TRBJ1-4, with D possibly matching TRBD1 (5 bases). Trimming cost V 7 bases and J 4 bases, with 16 bases left between them. The CDR3 has 15 amino acids. Germline-derived CDR1 and CDR2 are MNHNS and SASEGT. CDR3 sequence reads: CASTPRGFFNEKLFF. The CDR3 nucleotides read TGTGCCAGCACTCCACGGGGGTTCTTTAATGAAAAACTGTTTTTT.